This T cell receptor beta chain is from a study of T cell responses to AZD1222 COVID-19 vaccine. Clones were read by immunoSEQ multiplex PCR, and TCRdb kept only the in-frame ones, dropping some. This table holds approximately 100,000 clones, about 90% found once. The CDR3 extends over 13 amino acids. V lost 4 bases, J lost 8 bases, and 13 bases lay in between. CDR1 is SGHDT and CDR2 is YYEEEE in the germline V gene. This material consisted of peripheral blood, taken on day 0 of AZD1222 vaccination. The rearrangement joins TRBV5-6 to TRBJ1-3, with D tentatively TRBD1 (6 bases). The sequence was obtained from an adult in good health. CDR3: CASSVTGMDTIYF. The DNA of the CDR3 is TGTGCCAGCAGCGTCACAGGGATGGACACCATATATTTT.